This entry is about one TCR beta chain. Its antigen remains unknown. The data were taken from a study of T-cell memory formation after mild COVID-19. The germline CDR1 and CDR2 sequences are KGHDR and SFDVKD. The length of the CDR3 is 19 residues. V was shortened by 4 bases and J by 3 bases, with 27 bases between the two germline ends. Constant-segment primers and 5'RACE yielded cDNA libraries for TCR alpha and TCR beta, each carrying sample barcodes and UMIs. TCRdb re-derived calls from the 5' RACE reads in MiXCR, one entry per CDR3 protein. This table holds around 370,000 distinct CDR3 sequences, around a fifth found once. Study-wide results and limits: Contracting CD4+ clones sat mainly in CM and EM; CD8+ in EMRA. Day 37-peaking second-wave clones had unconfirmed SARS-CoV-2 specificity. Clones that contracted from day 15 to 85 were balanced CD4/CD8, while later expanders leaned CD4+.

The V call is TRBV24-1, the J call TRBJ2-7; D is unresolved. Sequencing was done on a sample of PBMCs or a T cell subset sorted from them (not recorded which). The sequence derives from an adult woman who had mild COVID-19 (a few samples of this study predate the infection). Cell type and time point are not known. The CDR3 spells CATSEGRRNSRSTLYEQYF. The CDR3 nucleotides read TGTGCCACCAGTGAAGGGCGGCGGAACAGCCGCAGCACCCTCTACGAGCAGTACTTC.